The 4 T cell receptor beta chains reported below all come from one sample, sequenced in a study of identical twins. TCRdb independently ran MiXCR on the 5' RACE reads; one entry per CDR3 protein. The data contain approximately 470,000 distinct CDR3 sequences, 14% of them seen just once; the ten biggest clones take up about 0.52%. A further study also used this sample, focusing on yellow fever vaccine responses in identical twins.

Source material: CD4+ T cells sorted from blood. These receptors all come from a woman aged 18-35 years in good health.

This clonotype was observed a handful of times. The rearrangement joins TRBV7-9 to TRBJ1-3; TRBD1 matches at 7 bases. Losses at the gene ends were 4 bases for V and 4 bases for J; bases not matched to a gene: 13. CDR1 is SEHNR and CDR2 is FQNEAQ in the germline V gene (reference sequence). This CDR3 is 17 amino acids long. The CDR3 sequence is CASSSNRGDSLGNTIYF. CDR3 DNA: TGTGCCAGCAGCTCAAACAGAGGGGACAGCCTCGGAAACACCATATATTTT.

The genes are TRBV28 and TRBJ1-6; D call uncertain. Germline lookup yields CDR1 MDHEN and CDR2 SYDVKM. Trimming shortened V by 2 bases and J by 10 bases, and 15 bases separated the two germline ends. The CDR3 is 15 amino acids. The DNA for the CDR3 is TGTGCCAGCAGTTTAAGGGTTGCGCTGGCATCACCCCTCCACTTT. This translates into CASSLRVALASPLHF.

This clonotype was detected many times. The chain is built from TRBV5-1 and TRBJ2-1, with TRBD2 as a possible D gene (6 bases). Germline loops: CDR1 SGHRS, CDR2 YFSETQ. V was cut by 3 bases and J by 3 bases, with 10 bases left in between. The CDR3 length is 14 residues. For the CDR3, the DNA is TGCGCCAGCAGCTACGGGACTCTCTACAATGAGCAGTTCTTC. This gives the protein CASSYGTLYNEQFF.

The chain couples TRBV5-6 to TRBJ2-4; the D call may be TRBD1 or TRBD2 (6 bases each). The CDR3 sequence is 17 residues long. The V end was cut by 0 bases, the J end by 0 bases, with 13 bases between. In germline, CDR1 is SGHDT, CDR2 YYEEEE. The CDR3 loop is CASSLEEGVLAKNIQYF. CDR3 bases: TGTGCCAGCAGCTTGGAGGAGGGGGTATTAGCCAAAAACATTCAGTACTTC.